The 21 T cell receptor beta chains listed next were all sequenced from one sample in a study of shared clonotypes between healthy human individuals. Here immunoSEQ multiplex PCR was the method, and the copy in TCRdb shows in-frame clones only, minus some. Of fewer than 3 million clones in the sample, about nine tenths were seen once. The material sequenced was naive CD4+ T cells from PBMCs. Subset noted: CD45RA+ positively selected. These receptors were obtained from a man between 18 and 29 years old in good health. Some clones in this sample may be carry-over from other donors' samples.

V gene TRBV7-9 combines with J gene TRBJ1-5; 9 bases fit TRBD1. This CDR3 spans 17 amino acids. V trimming: 1 base; J trimming: 1 base; junction bases outside the gene matches: 5. From germline, CDR1 is SEHNR and CDR2 FQNEAQ (reference sequence). The CDR3 region has the DNA TGTGCCAGCAGCTTAGGGGGGGACAGGGTAAGCAATCAGCCCCAGCATTTT. Translation: CASSLGGDRVSNQPQHF.

J is TRBJ1-1 and V is TRBV5-6, with D perhaps TRBD1 (5 bases). Trimming pared 0 bases from V and 7 bases from J, leaving 28 bases between. Germline V gene data show CDR1 as SGHDT and CDR2 as YYEEEE. The length of the CDR3 is 19 residues. The CDR3, as DNA: TGTGCCAGCAGCTTGGCTTTTTCCACTCGACAGTTGGGGACTGGTGAAGCTTTCTTT. This sequence encodes CASSLAFSTRQLGTGEAFF.

The rearrangement uses TRBV2 and TRBJ1-4; D perhaps matches TRBD1 (6 bases). V was shortened by 4 bases and J by 8 bases, with 17 bases between the two germline ends. The CDR3 has 15 residues. Germline V CDR1 and CDR2: SNHLY, FYNNEI. The CDR3 loop reads CASSGLDSEGEKLFF. In DNA, the CDR3 is TGTGCCAGCAGTGGATTGGACAGTGAGGGGGAAAAACTGTTTTTT.

Only one count was recorded for this clone. The sample carries other DNA sequences with the same CDR3. The chain carries TRBV4-3 and TRBJ2-7, with D tentatively TRBD1 or TRBD2 (5 bases each). V was trimmed by 0 bases and J by 2 bases, leaving 8 bases between them. Germline V gene lookup returns CDR1 LGHNA and CDR2 YSLEER. This CDR3 spans 14 amino acids. The CDR3 region has the DNA TGCGCCAGCAGCCAAGAATTGGGGGCCTACGAGCAGTACTTC. The encoded protein is CASSQELGAYEQYF.

This clone was found a few times. J is TRBJ1-1 and V is TRBV5-6; D uncertain. Germline V lookup: CDR1 SGHDT, CDR2 YYEEEE. The V gene lost 2 bases and the J gene lost 1 base, with 6 bases spanning the gap. The CDR3 has 13 amino acids. The CDR3 protein is CASSFSPNTEAFF. In nucleotides, the CDR3 is TGTGCCAGCAGCTTCAGCCCGAACACTGAAGCTTTCTTT.

The chain has TRBV10-2 and TRBJ2-1, with 9 bases that match TRBD1. Germline V gives CDR1 WSHSY, CDR2 SAAADI. The J segment lost 2 bases and the V segment lost 11 bases, leaving 4 bases of the junction unmatched. This CDR3 contains 13 residues. CDR3 protein: CAGGQGTYNEQFF. The CDR3 nucleotides are TGCGCCGGGGGACAGGGTACCTACAATGAGCAGTTCTTC.

The chain has TRBV5-1 and TRBJ1-2, with D unclear. V gave up 1 base and J gave up 2 bases, with 9 bases separating them. In germline, CDR1 is SGHRS, CDR2 YFSETQ. The CDR3 spans 14 residues. This CDR3 is CASSLSWANYGYTF. For the CDR3, the DNA is TGCGCCAGCAGCTTGTCATGGGCCAACTATGGCTACACCTTC.

The rearrangement joins TRBV27 to TRBJ2-1; 7 bases line up with TRBD2. Germline CDR1 and CDR2: MNHEY and SMNVEV (reference sequence). V trimming: 8 bases; J trimming: 8 bases; junction bases outside the gene matches: 12. The CDR3 extends over 14 amino acids. CDR3 sequence: CASLEGGAGDEQFF. In nucleotides, the CDR3 is TGTGCCAGCCTGGAGGGTGGGGCGGGAGATGAGCAGTTCTTC.

The rearrangement uses TRBV5-4 and TRBJ2-1; D gene unclear. V gave up 3 bases and J gave up 9 bases, with 7 bases separating them. Per the germline V gene, CDR1 is SGHNT and CDR2 is YYREEE (reference sequence). The CDR3 has 11 residues. The CDR3, as DNA: TGTGCCAGCAGCTCAGCCGTTGAGCAGTTCTTC. As protein: CASSSAVEQFF. Full variable domain (missing parts from reference TRBV5-4 and TRBJ2-1): ETGVTQSPTHLIKTRGQQVTLRCSSQSGHNTVSWYQQALGQGPQFIFQYYREEENGRGNFPPRFSGLQFPNYSSELNVNALELDDSALYLCASSSAVEQFFGPGTRLTVL.

This chain joins TRBV6-1 and TRBJ1-1, with D maybe TRBD1 (6 bases). CDR1 and CDR2 (germline): MNHNS, SASEGT. V dropped 2 bases and J dropped 0 bases, with 19 bases sitting between them. CDR3 length equals 18 residues. CDR3 bases: TGTGCCAGCAGTGAAAGGGGGACGAGGGGCCACCTGAACACTGAAGCTTTCTTT. Translating it yields CASSERGTRGHLNTEAFF.

In nucleotides, the CDR3 is TGTGCCAGCAGTTTAGTTGGTTCACGGGACAGGAGCTACGAGCAGTACTTC. The encoded protein is CASSLVGSRDRSYEQYF. The V call is TRBV28, the J call TRBJ2-7, with TRBD1 matching 8 bases. CDR1 and CDR2 (germline): MDHEN, SYDVKM. There are 17 residues in the CDR3. V was pared by 2 bases and J by 3 bases, with 12 bases of the junction left unmatched.

This chain joins TRBV6-5 and TRBJ2-7; TRBD1 matches 7 bases. This CDR3 region has 13 residues. Looked up from germline, CDR1 is MNHEY and CDR2 is SVGAGI. With 6 bases clipped from V and 7 bases from J, the junction kept 9 bases outside the gene matches. The CDR3 region has the DNA TGTGCCAGCAGCCCGAGGACAGGAAGAGAGCAGTACTTC. Residues: CASSPRTGREQYF.

This clone was counted a single time. The chain uses TRBV27 and TRBJ2-5, with 7 bases aligning to TRBD2. Germline V lookup: CDR1 MNHEY, CDR2 SMNVEV (reference sequence). The trim removed 4 bases at V and 3 bases at J, leaving 5 bases unmatched. The CDR3 contains 14 residues. The CDR3 loop is CASSSHLAEETQYF. In DNA, the CDR3 is TGTGCCAGCAGTTCCCATCTAGCGGAAGAGACCCAGTACTTC.

The V gene is TRBV28, the J gene TRBJ2-2, with D hard to call. The CDR3 loop spans 12 amino acids. The V end was cut by 4 bases, the J end by 6 bases, with 6 bases between. Germline V CDR1 and CDR2: MDHEN, SYDVKM. The chain's CDR3 is CASSSMPGELFF. DNA of the CDR3: TGTGCCAGCAGTTCAATGCCCGGGGAGCTGTTTTTT. Full variable domain (missing parts from reference TRBV28 and TRBJ2-2): DVKVTQSSRYLVKRTGEKVFLECVQDMDHENMFWYRQDPGLGLRLIYFSYDVKMKEKGDIPEGYSVSREKKERFSLILESASTNQTSMYLCASSSMPGELFFGEGSRLTVL.

A note on this clone: The sample contains more than one DNA sequence encoding this CDR3. The genes are TRBV7-2 and TRBJ2-3; no firm D call. This CDR3 comprises 12 residues. Trimming took off 1 base at V and 6 bases at J, with 5 bases between the two ends. Germline V gene sequence: CDR1 SGHTA, CDR2 FQGNSA. The CDR3 loop reads CASSLGADTQYF. The CDR3 nucleotides read TGTGCCAGCAGCTTAGGTGCGGATACGCAGTATTTT.

V and J are TRBV4-2 and TRBJ2-2; 7 bases agree with TRBD2. V lost 0 bases to trimming and J lost 5 bases; unmatched junction nucleotides: 9. The CDR3 length is 17 residues. Germline values: CDR1 LGHNA, CDR2 YNFKEQ. CDR3: CASSQDTGTGRTGELFF. The CDR3 bases are TGTGCCAGCAGCCAAGATACCGGGACCGGGAGGACCGGGGAGCTGTTTTTT.

The chain is built from TRBV30 and TRBJ2-4; 11 nucleotides agree with TRBD1. There are 15 residues in the CDR3. Germline assignment: CDR1 GTSNPN and CDR2 SVGIG (reference sequence). J lost 9 bases, V lost 1 base, and 8 bases had no gene match. The CDR3 coding sequence is TGTGCCTGGAGTGGGGGACAGGGGGTTCGTAGCATTCAGTACTTC. Protein sequence: CAWSGGQGVRSIQYF.

This rearrangement joins TRBV5-1 to TRBJ1-6, with 8 bases aligning to TRBD1. The length of the CDR3 is 16 residues. Germline lookup yields CDR1 SGHRS and CDR2 YFSETQ. Unmatched junction bases numbered 8, after V lost 3 bases and J lost 6 bases. The CDR3 DNA sequence: TGCGCCAGCAGCTACCTAGCGACAGGGGTTAATTCACCCCTCCACTTT. The encoded protein is CASSYLATGVNSPLHF.

The DNA for the CDR3 is TGTGCCAGCAGCCGGGACAACCAAGAGACCCAGTACTTC. It codes for CASSRDNQETQYF. The V call is TRBV7-2, the J call TRBJ2-5, with D perhaps TRBD1 (6 bases). The ends were cut back, 5 bases at V and 0 bases at J, with 7 bases in the middle. Looked up from germline, CDR1 is SGHTA and CDR2 is FQGNSA. This CDR3 comprises 13 residues.

V gene TRBV10-3 combines with J gene TRBJ2-3; 10 nucleotides agree with TRBD2. The germline V gene has CDR1 ENHRY and CDR2 SYGVKD. Unmatched junction bases numbered 9, after V lost 9 bases and J lost 3 bases. The CDR3 extends over 15 amino acids. The CDR3 loop is CAIGLAGGLTDTQYF. The CDR3 region has the DNA TGTGCCATAGGATTAGCGGGAGGTTTGACAGATACGCAGTATTTT.

The J gene is TRBJ1-1, the V gene TRBV28; TRBD1 matches at 11 bases. CDR3 length: 16 amino acids. The trim removed 8 bases at V and 0 bases at J, leaving 8 bases unmatched. Germline V gives CDR1 MDHEN, CDR2 SYDVKM. CDR3: CASLVPGQGVNTEAFF. The CDR3 DNA is TGTGCCAGCCTAGTCCCGGGACAGGGGGTGAACACTGAAGCTTTCTTT.